The TCR beta chain described here comes from a study of blood T cell repertoires in COVID-19 (dated by TCRdb to 2020 to 2021). Some background on the complete study: Collaborator samples came from the United States, Italy and Spain and covered acute and convalescent phases of COVID-19. The material from the prospective study consisted of cDNA or gDNA derived from T cells, B-cell-depleted T cells, or PBMCs. Subjects who had been exposed to COVID-19, were actively infected with it, or had recovered from it provided the deeply sampled blood TCRbeta repertoires that made up the dataset. The repertoires were made available in a free public database intended to serve as a resource for research on the immune response to SARS-CoV-2. The samples were drawn from the first 160 participants of the ongoing ImmuneRACE study and from 950 to 1,500 subjects provided by 6 global collaborators. The sample metadata nearly always contained a de-identified subject ID, COVID-19 status, age in years and sex. Where available, HLA class I and class II types were taken from metadata supplied by the sample provider and were not determined by assay-based typing.

On this clone itself: Its antigen target is currently unknown. No qualities accompany the bases; no much larger clone lies one base away.

Each collaborating institution followed its own protocols to collect whole blood in K2EDTA tubes. For TCRbeta analysis, collaborator samples were shipped as frozen whole blood, as isolated PBMCs, or as DNA extracted from either sample type. TCRbeta CDR3 regions were amplified from genomic DNA by means of the immunoSEQ Assay, a bias-controlled multiplex PCR. From the authors' description of their analysis: Nucleated cell counts per sample were estimated from amplification of reference gene primers within the assay. Sequence reads were collapsed and filtered to measure the absolute abundance of every unique TCRbeta CDR3 rearrangement. For each sample, productive Simpson clonality was calculated by taking the square root of Simpson's diversity index across productive rearrangements. TCRdb retrieved this table from immuneACCESS and kept in-frame rearrangements only. Not all clones are present; in checked studies, unresolved V genes account for under half, and no reason is known for the remainder. The V and J calls and clone size are taken from that table; D and trimming were inferred from the DNA. The table for this sample lists 50,000 to 85,000 clones; over 80% of them were counted only once. Clones ranked in the top ten supply about 6.8% of the sample.

General conclusions and limits of the study: The quantity of clinical and demographic metadata differed by source and by participant and was supplied without curation.

The CDR3 spans 15 residues, from the cysteine through the phenylalanine. Solely the CDR3 DNA is kept, with 45 bases framed from the first base. Reading the germline V gene gives CDR1 KGHSH and CDR2 LQKENI. The junction shows trimming of 2 bases on V and 1 base on J, plus 9 bases between the germline ends. The sample comprised peripheral blood. The receptor chain draws on TRBV18 and TRBJ1-5; the D gene cannot be named for sure. The receptor's source is a human donor in a cohort sampled during active COVID-19. In nucleotide form, the sequence is TGTGCCAGCTCACCAGAGTTCGGGAGCAATCAGCCCCAGCATTTT. The translation is CASSPEFGSNQPQHF.